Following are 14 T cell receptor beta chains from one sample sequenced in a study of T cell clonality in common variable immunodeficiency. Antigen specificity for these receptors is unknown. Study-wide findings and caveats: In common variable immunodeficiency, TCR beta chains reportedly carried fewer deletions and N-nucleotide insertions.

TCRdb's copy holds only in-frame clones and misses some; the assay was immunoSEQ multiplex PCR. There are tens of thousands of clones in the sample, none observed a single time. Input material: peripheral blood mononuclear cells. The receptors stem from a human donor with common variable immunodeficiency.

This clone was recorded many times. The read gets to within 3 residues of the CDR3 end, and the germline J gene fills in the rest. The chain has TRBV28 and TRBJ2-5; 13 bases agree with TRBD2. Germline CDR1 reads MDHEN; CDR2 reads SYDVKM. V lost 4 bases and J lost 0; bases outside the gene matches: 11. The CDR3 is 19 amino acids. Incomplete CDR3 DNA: TGTGCCAGCAGTTCGGGGCGGATTGGGACTAGCGGGGACCAAGAGACC. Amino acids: CASSSGRIGTSGDQET. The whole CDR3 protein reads CASSSGRIGTSGDQETQYF.

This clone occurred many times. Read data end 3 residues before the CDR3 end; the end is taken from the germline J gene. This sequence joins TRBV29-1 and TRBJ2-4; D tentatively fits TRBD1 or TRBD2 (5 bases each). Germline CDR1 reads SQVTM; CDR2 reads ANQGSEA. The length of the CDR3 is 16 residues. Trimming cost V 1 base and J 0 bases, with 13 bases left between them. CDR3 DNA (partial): TGCAGCGTTGAAGGAGAGGGGCGGTTAGCCAAAAACATT. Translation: CSVEGEGRLAKNI. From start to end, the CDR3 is CSVEGEGRLAKNIQYF.

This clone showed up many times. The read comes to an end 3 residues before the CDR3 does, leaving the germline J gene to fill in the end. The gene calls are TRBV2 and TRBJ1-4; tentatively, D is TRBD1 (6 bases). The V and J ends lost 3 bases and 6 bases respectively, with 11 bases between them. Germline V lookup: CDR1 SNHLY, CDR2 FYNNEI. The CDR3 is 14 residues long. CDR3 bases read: TGTGCCAGCAGTGATAACAGGGATGATGAAAAA. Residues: CASSDNRDDEK. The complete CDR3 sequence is CASSDNRDDEKLFF.

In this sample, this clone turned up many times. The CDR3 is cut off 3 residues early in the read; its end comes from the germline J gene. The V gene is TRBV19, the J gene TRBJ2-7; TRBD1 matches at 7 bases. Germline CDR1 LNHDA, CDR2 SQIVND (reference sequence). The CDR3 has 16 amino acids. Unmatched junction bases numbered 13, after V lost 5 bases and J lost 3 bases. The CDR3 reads CASSPRRQGVGYEQYF. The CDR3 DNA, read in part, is TGTGCCAGTAGTCCCCGTCGGCAGGGGGTCGGCTACGAG.

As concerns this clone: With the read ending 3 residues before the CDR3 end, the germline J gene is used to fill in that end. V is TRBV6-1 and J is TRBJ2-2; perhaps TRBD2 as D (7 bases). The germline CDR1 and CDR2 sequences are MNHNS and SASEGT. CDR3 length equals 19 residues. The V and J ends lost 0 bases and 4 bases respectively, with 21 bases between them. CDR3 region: CASSEALGFRGGGTGELFF. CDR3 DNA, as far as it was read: TGTGCCAGCAGTGAAGCGCTAGGATTTAGGGGGGGAGGCACCGGGGAG.

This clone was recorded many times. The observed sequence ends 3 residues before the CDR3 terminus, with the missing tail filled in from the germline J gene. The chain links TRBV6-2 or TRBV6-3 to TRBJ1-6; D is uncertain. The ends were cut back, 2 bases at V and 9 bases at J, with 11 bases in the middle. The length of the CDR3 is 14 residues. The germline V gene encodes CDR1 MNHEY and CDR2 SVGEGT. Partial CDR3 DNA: TGTGCCAGCAGTTACGAGGGCCGCGCTTCACCC. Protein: CASSYEGRASP. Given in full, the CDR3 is CASSYEGRASPLHF.

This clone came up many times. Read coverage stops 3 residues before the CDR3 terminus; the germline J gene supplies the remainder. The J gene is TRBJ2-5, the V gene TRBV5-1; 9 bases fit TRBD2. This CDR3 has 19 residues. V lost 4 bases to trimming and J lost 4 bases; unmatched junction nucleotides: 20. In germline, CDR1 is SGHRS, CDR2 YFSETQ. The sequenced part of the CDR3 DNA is TGCGCCAGCAGCCAAACAGGGACTAGCTTAATACCATCAGGAGAGACC. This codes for CASSQTGTSLIPSGET. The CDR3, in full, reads CASSQTGTSLIPSGETQYF. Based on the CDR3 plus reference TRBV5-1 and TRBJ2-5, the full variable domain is KAGVTQTPRYLIKTRGQQVTLSCSPISGHRSVSWYQQTPGQGLQFLFEYFSETQRNKGNFPGRFSGRQFSNSRSEMNVSTLELGDSALYLCASSQTGTSLIPSGETQYFGPGTRLLVL.

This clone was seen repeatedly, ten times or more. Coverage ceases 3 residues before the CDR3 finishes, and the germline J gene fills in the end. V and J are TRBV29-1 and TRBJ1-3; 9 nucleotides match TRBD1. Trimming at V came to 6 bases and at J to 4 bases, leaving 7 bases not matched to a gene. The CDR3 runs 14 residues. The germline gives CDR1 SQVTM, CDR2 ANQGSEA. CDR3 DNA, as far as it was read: TGCAGCGTGGTAGACAGGGGGATCGGAAACACC. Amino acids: CSVVDRGIGNT. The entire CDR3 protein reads CSVVDRGIGNTIYF.

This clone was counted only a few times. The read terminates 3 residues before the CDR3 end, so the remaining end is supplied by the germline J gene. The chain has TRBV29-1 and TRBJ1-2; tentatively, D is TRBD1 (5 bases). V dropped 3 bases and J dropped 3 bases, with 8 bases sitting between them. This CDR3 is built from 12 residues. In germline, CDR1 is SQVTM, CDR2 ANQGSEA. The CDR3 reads CSVDRADYGYTF. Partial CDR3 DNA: TGCAGCGTTGACAGGGCAGACTATGGC.

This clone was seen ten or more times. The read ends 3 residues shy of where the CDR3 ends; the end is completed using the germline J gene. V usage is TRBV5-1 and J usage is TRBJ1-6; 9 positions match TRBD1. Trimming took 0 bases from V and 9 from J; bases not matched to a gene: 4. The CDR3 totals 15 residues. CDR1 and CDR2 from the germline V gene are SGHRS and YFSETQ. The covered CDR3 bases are TGCGCCAGCAGCTTGGGTACAGGGGGCGGTTCACCC. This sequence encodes CASSLGTGGGSP. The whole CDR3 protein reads CASSLGTGGGSPLHF.

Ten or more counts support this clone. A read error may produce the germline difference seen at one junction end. The CDR3: CASSQEVGGARGTDTQYF. Partial CDR3 DNA: TGCGCCAGCAGCCAAGAGGTTGGGGGCGCTCGGGGCACAGATACG. V and J are TRBV4-2 and TRBJ2-3, with a tentative D call TRBD1 (6 bases). The read terminates 3 residues before the CDR3 end, so the remaining end is supplied by the germline J gene. The germline CDR1 and CDR2 sequences are LGHNA and YNFKEQ. The CDR3 length is 18 residues.

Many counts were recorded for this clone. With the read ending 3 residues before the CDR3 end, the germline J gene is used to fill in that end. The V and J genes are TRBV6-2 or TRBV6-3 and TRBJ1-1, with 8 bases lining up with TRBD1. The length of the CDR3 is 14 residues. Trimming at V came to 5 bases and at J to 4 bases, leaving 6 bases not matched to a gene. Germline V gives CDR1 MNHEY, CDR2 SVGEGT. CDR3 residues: CASSRQGWGTEAFF. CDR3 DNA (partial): TGTGCCAGCAGTAGACAGGGGTGGGGCACTGAA.

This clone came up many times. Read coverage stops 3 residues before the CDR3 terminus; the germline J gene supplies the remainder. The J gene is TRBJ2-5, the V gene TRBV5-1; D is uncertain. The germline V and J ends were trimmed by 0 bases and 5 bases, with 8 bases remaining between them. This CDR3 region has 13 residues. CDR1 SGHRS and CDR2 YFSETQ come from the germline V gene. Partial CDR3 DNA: TGCGCCAGCAGCTTGGGTGTCGGGGAGACC. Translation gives CASSLGVGET. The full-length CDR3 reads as CASSLGVGETQYF.

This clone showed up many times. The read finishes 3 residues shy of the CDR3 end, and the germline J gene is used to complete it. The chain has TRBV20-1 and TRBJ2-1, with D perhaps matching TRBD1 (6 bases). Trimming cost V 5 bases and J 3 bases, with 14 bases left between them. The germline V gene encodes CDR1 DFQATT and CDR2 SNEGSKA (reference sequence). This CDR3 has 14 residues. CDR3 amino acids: CSAAPGANYNEQFF. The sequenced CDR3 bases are TGCAGTGCTGCCCCAGGGGCTAACTACAATGAG.